These T cell receptor beta chains were read from a single sample in a study of blood T cell repertoires in COVID-19. Libraries were prepared by immunoSEQ multiplex PCR; TCRdb keeps only in-frame clonotypes and omits some of them. The sample shows 230,000 or so clones, more than 65% of them seen only once. The specimen was peripheral blood. All receptors come from a man aged 45-65 years with active or convalescent COVID-19. CDR3s leave out the opening cysteine and the closing phenylalanine or tryptophan. Each record gives: V gene, CDR3 protein.

>TRBV2
ASTKTVNYGYT
>TRBV3-1/TRBV3-2
ASSQGLAGALSSYEQY
>TRBV18
ASSQRDSVDGSPLH
>TRBV7-2
ASSRDRGDNSPLH
>TRBV6-2/TRBV6-3
ASSYVGRAGNQPQH
>TRBV3-1/TRBV3-2
ASSRQGFRSYGYT
>TRBV11-3
ASSLDTASGGRDTQY
>TRBV5-1
ASRTGTGELF
>TRBV4-3
ASSQGGRDNEQF
>TRBV6-5
ASLPLGGRDQPQH
>TRBV10-3
AISDPGQPSSGNTIY
>TRBV30
AWSVLGVGEAF
>TRBV5-1
ASSWGTGADQPQH
>TRBV7-9
ASSLIGGIQGYT
>TRBV5-6
ASSWRGQAVGNTIY
>TRBV9
ASSVGQGRETQY
>TRBV2
ASSRDSPPTEAF
>TRBV5-1
ASSRELQGTTEAF
>TRBV4-2
ASSQEPGGGGHNEQF
>TRBV4-3
ASSQESDSPLH
>TRBV11-2
ASSLRQVSRYEQY
>TRBV7-2
ASSIALDRAGWGYT
>TRBV7-9
ASSLGLAGGLSYEQY
>TRBV11-2
ASSLRAGTANEKLF
>TRBV19
ASRHSGTGRGQPQH
>TRBV5-1
ASSQQGGNTGELF
>TRBV7-9
ASSLPRQGAHSSTGELF
>TRBV5-1
ASSLQASARTDTQY
>TRBV27
ASTWTGETDTQY
>TRBV5-1
ASSRGTSGYNEQF
>TRBV30
AWSFSPGDQPQH
>TRBV18
ASLLIRDSKNTEAF
>TRBV6-6
ATTGSRNQPQH
>TRBV19
ASSPQARTGVNYGYT
>TRBV19
ASSITVDTDTQY
>TRBV4-2
ASSQNRDGYT
>TRBV5-1
ASSLGAGTGANVLT
>TRBV10-3
AISEAPALYNEQF
>TRBV5-1
ASSLSGGSYEQY
>TRBV28
ASSLRGFGNTIY
>TRBV5-1
ASSLVPGEPYGYT
>TRBV19
ASSIRRGRDRYQPQH
>TRBV11-3
ASSTGTGVSGELF